The 3 T cell receptor beta chains below were found in one sample sequenced in a study of T cell responses to AZD1222 COVID-19 vaccine. The protocol was immunoSEQ multiplex PCR, while the TCRdb copy is restricted to in-frame clones and leaves out a portion. Among more than 95,000 clones listed, approximately 93% were seen once. The source was peripheral blood, collected on day 0 of AZD1222 vaccination. These receptor sequences come from an adult in good health.

V gene TRBV5-1 combines with J gene TRBJ2-1; 7 bases agree with TRBD2. This CDR3 spans 16 amino acids. The trim removed 0 bases at V and 3 bases at J, leaving 6 bases unmatched. CDR1 SGHRS and CDR2 YFSETQ come from the germline V gene. The DNA for the CDR3 is TGCGCCAGCAGCTTGGTGCCTAGCGGAGGCTACAATGAGCAGTTCTTC. This translates into CASSLVPSGGYNEQFF.

The V gene is TRBV27, the J gene TRBJ2-7; TRBD1 might be the D (5 bases). The CDR3 contains 13 residues. The V gene's germline CDR1 is MNHEY and CDR2 SMNVEV (reference sequence). Trimming stripped 2 bases from V and 1 base from J, with 6 bases between. The CDR3 reads CASSLTGSYEQYF. CDR3 nucleotides: TGTGCCAGCAGTTTAACAGGTTCCTACGAGCAGTACTTC.

V is TRBV28 and J is TRBJ2-7; D perhaps matches TRBD2 (5 bases). Trimming pared 10 bases from V and 5 bases from J, leaving 24 bases between. CDR1 is MDHEN, CDR2 SYDVKM, per germline. There are 15 residues in the CDR3. The CDR3: CATSSGYAPPNEQYF. The CDR3, as DNA: TGTGCCACTTCGTCGGGGTACGCCCCACCTAACGAGCAGTACTTC.